The 25 T cell receptor beta chains given below trace back to one sample, sequenced in a study of blood T cells in healthy people across ages. Together with a sample-barcoded 5' primer, a J-beta primer mix was included in a second PCR lasting about 6 to 11 cycles. One entry per CDR3 protein results from TCRdb running MiXCR on the 5' RACE reads. The sample contains some 850,000 distinct CDR3 sequences, roughly 24% of which appear only once. Separately, the same data were catalogued under a study of T cells of mothers and their children.

Sequenced input: blood. Source of these receptors: a boy aged 5-17 years in good health.

The CDR3: CASTHVIGQEKLFF. CDR3 nucleotide sequence: TGTGCCAGCACCCACGTCATCGGCCAAGAAAAACTGTTTTTT. The V and J genes are TRBV28 and TRBJ1-4; D remains ambiguous. In germline, CDR1 is MDHEN, CDR2 SYDVKM. This CDR3 region has 14 residues. The germline V and J ends were trimmed by 7 bases and 8 bases, with 17 bases remaining between them.

In this sample, this clonotype turned up a few times. This chain joins TRBV12-3 or TRBV12-4 and TRBJ2-1; D is possibly TRBD1 (6 bases). This CDR3 has 13 amino acids. V lost 10 bases to trimming and J lost 3 bases, with 13 bases between them. CDR3 residues: CAIQTGYYNEQFF. For the CDR3, the DNA is TGTGCCATACAAACAGGGTACTACAATGAGCAGTTCTTC.

The V call is TRBV29-1, the J call TRBJ1-2; 10 bases match TRBD1. Trimming cost V 4 bases and J 4 bases; bases outside gene matches: 6. The CDR3 spans 14 residues. Per the germline V gene, CDR1 is SQVTM and CDR2 is ANQGSEA. CDR3 nucleotide sequence: TGCAGCGTTGGGACAGGGGGAGCTTCCTATGGCTACACCTTC. Amino acid sequence: CSVGTGGASYGYTF. Using reference TRBV29-1 and TRBJ1-2 for the parts outside the CDR3, the full variable domain is SAVISQKPSRDICQRGTSLTIQCQVDSQVTMMFWYRQQPGQSLTLIATANQGSEATYESGFVIDKFPISRPNLTFSTLTVSNMSPEDSSIYLCSVGTGGASYGYTFGSGTRLTVV.

The chain joins TRBV7-2 to TRBJ1-1; D possibly corresponds to TRBD1 (6 bases). With 2 bases removed from V and 5 bases from J, the gap between germline ends came to 21 bases. This CDR3 comprises 17 residues. The germline gives CDR1 SGHTA, CDR2 FQGNSA. CDR3 nucleotides: TGTGCCAGCAGCTTAATATTGATAAGGGGGTTTGGTACTGAAGCTTTCTTT. Its protein is CASSLILIRGFGTEAFF.

This clonotype turned up a few times. V and J are TRBV27 and TRBJ2-7; perhaps D is TRBD1 or TRBD2 (6 bases each). Germline lookup yields CDR1 MNHEY and CDR2 SMNVEV (reference sequence). The V end was cut by 5 bases, the J end by 7 bases, with 15 bases between. This CDR3 is 13 amino acids long. The CDR3 is CASSIRQAGEQYF. For the CDR3, the DNA is TGTGCCAGCAGTATCCGACAGGCGGGGGAGCAGTACTTC.

V is TRBV7-8 and J is TRBJ2-3, with a possible D match to TRBD2 (5 bases). Germline CDR1 reads SGHVS; CDR2 reads FQNEAQ. CDR3 length equals 14 residues. V was cut by 5 bases and J by 2 bases, with 11 bases left in between. CDR3 region: CASSPEGFTDTQYF. The DNA for the CDR3 is TGTGCCAGCAGCCCCGAGGGATTCACAGATACGCAGTATTTT.

A note on this clonotype: A junction end diverges from the germline sequence, so it may reflect a read error. The chain is built from TRBV28 and TRBJ1-1; D not certain. The CDR3 has 13 amino acids. Germline values: CDR1 MDHEN, CDR2 SYDVKM. The CDR3 here is CAGSSRMNTEAFF. Written as DNA, the CDR3 is TGTGCCGGCAGTTCAAGAATGAACACTGAAGCTTTCTTT.

Only a few counts were recorded for this clonotype. Written as DNA, the CDR3 is TGCGCCAGCAGTGAGTCGGTCCTTGGGGGTGAAAAACTGTTTTTT. This translates into CASSESVLGGEKLFF. V and J are TRBV10-1 and TRBJ1-4; D is perhaps TRBD1 (5 bases). The CDR3 has 15 amino acids. Trimming cost V 0 bases and J 7 bases, with 12 bases left between them. The germline V gene has CDR1 WNHNN and CDR2 SYGVQD (reference sequence).

This clonotype has a handful of counts. This rearrangement joins TRBV6-5 to TRBJ2-5; 15 positions match TRBD2. The germline V gene encodes CDR1 MNHEY and CDR2 SVGAGI. The length of the CDR3 is 21 residues. V dropped 0 bases and J dropped 2; count of bases not matched to a gene: 13. This CDR3 is CASSYSGSGTSGGLIQETQYF. CDR3 in DNA: TGTGCCAGCAGTTACTCGGGATCAGGGACTAGCGGGGGGCTAATTCAAGAGACCCAGTACTTC.

V usage is TRBV5-1 and J usage is TRBJ2-1; 8 bases align to TRBD2. Trimming at V came to 0 bases and at J to 6 bases, leaving 11 bases not matched to a gene. This CDR3 spans 17 amino acids. Germline V gene lookup returns CDR1 SGHRS and CDR2 YFSETQ. The CDR3 reads CASSLGATGTRTNEQFF. In DNA, the CDR3 is TGCGCCAGCAGCTTGGGGGCTACCGGGACTAGAACCAATGAGCAGTTCTTC.

Concerning this clonotype: One end of the junction fails to match germline, which may point to a read error. The gene calls are TRBV9 and TRBJ2-6; 9 positions match TRBD1. CDR3 length: 18 amino acids. CDR1 and CDR2 (germline): SGDLS, YYNGEE. CDR3 amino acids: CGSSISRDRVSGANVLTF. The DNA for the CDR3 is TGTGGCAGCAGCATCTCTCGGGACAGGGTCTCTGGGGCCAACGTCCTGACTTTC.

This chain links TRBV28 with TRBJ2-7; 10 bases align to TRBD2. The trim removed 8 bases at V and 5 bases at J, leaving 12 bases unmatched. In germline, CDR1 is MDHEN, CDR2 SYDVKM. The CDR3 is 15 amino acids. CDR3 in amino acids: CASGNPSGGAHEQYF. The CDR3 nucleotides read TGTGCCAGCGGAAACCCCAGCGGGGGGGCCCACGAGCAGTACTTC. Drawing the rest from reference TRBV28 and TRBJ2-7, the complete variable domain is DVKVTQSSRYLVKRTGEKVFLECVQDMDHENMFWYRQDPGLGLRLIYFSYDVKMKEKGDIPEGYSVSREKKERFSLILESASTNQTSMYLCASGNPSGGAHEQYFGPGTRLTVT.

This clonotype was counted between two and nine times. CDR3 residues: CASSAQGPSYNEQFF. The DNA for the CDR3 is TGTGCCAGCTCAGCGCAGGGACCCTCCTACAATGAGCAGTTCTTC. V and J are TRBV18 and TRBJ2-1, with D perhaps given as TRBD1 or TRBD2 (5 bases each). CDR1 and CDR2 (germline): KGHSH, LQKENI. CDR3 size: 15 residues. Trimming removed 5 bases at V and 0 bases at J, with 11 bases between.

The chain combines TRBV4-2 with TRBJ2-4, with no clear D. The CDR3 length is 17 residues. V lost 3 bases to trimming and J lost 6 bases, with 21 bases between them. Germline V gives CDR1 LGHNA, CDR2 YNFKEQ. The CDR3: CASSHSRPGTPGNIQYF. The CDR3 coding sequence is TGTGCCAGCAGCCATTCCCGACCGGGCACCCCAGGAAACATTCAGTACTTC.

This clonotype was seen only a few times. The J gene is TRBJ1-5, the V gene TRBV12-3 or TRBV12-4; tentative D call: TRBD1 (5 bases). This CDR3 has 16 residues. V lost 4 bases and J lost 6, with 19 bases in between. CDR3 sequence: CASSYMRGGNGQPQHF. DNA for the CDR3: TGTGCCAGCAGTTATATGCGTGGGGGTAATGGTCAGCCCCAGCATTTT.

This clonotype was observed a few times. The chain has TRBV30 and TRBJ1-4, with TRBD1 as a possible D gene (6 bases). The germline V gene has CDR1 GTSNPN and CDR2 SVGIG (reference sequence). The CDR3 runs 14 residues. Between the trimmed V and J ends, which lost 2 bases and 8 bases, there was a span of 15 bases. The CDR3: CAWSRTGSGEKLFF. The CDR3 DNA follows: TGTGCCTGGAGTCGAACAGGGAGTGGCGAAAAACTGTTTTTT.

The rearrangement joins TRBV2 to TRBJ2-3; possibly TRBD2 for D (7 bases). The germline V gene encodes CDR1 SNHLY and CDR2 FYNNEI. This CDR3 contains 17 residues. Between the trimmed V and J ends, which lost 1 base and 6 bases, there was a span of 20 bases. CDR3 sequence (DNA): TGTGCCAGCAGTGAAGATAGGGGGGGCAGCCGGGCGGATACGCAGTATTTT. This encodes CASSEDRGGSRADTQYF.

This clonotype has a handful of counts. The V call is TRBV29-1, the J call TRBJ1-2; D is uncertain. Trimming cost V 5 bases and J 4 bases, with 11 bases left between them. This CDR3 spans 12 amino acids. The germline V gene encodes CDR1 SQVTM and CDR2 ANQGSEA. CDR3 nucleotides: TGCAGCGTTAACCAACGGGGCTATGGCTACACCTTC. It specifies CSVNQRGYGYTF.

The chain uses TRBV6-1 and TRBJ1-4; D is unclear. The CDR3 sequence is 14 residues long. Germline-derived CDR1 and CDR2 are MNHNS and SASEGT. Trimming took off 8 bases at V and 2 bases at J, with 12 bases between the two ends. CDR3 coding DNA: TGTGCCAGCGAGAAACGTGCCACTAATGAAAAACTGTTTTTT. This sequence encodes CASEKRATNEKLFF.

There are a few counts of this clonotype. The rearrangement links TRBV7-9 to TRBJ2-5, with TRBD2 as a possible D gene (5 bases). Germline V gene lookup returns CDR1 SEHNR and CDR2 FQNEAQ (reference sequence). Deletions cut 1 base from V and 7 bases from J, with 19 bases between. This CDR3 comprises 16 residues. The CDR3 spells CASSLDGLAEAGTQYF. The CDR3 nucleotides are TGTGCCAGCAGCTTAGATGGTCTCGCAGAGGCGGGGACCCAGTACTTC.

The chain has TRBV5-1 and TRBJ1-6, with a possible D match to TRBD1 (6 bases). CDR3 length: 15 residues. CDR1 is SGHRS, CDR2 YFSETQ, per germline. The V end was cut by 4 bases, the J end by 6 bases, with 14 bases between. DNA of the CDR3: TGCGCCAGCAGCGCGACTTCAGGGGCTAATTCACCCCTCCACTTT. Translated: CASSATSGANSPLHF.

This clonotype has just a few counts. The genes are TRBV5-1 and TRBJ2-3; 9 nucleotides agree with TRBD2. Per the germline V gene, CDR1 is SGHRS and CDR2 is YFSETQ. The V gene end was trimmed by 2 bases and the J gene end by 5 bases; junction bases not matched to a gene: 6. The CDR3 contains 15 residues. The chain's CDR3 is CASSFSGLAQDTQYF. DNA of the CDR3: TGCGCCAGCAGCTTCTCGGGACTAGCTCAAGATACGCAGTATTTT.

The rearrangement joins TRBV5-1 to TRBJ2-7; TRBD1 matches 8 bases. Germline CDR1 reads SGHRS; CDR2 reads YFSETQ. The CDR3 totals 13 residues. V shed 4 bases and J 6 bases; nucleotides not matched to a gene: 6. The CDR3, as DNA: TGCGCCAGCAGCGGACAGGGCAGAGCCGAGCAGTACTTC. Its translation: CASSGQGRAEQYF.

Only a few counts were recorded for this clonotype. The chain is built from TRBV9 and TRBJ1-3; no definite D call. The CDR3 contains 13 residues. V lost 0 bases, J lost 5 bases, and 6 bases lay in between. Germline CDR1 is SGDLS and CDR2 is YYNGEE. CDR3 amino acids: CASSVEVRNTIYF. CDR3 nucleotides: TGTGCCAGCAGCGTAGAAGTAAGAAACACCATATATTTT.

V and J are TRBV6-6 and TRBJ2-7, with D possibly matching TRBD1 (5 bases). V was trimmed by 2 bases and J by 5 bases, leaving 13 bases between them. CDR3 size: 14 residues. Germline-derived CDR1 and CDR2 are MNHNY and SVGAGI (reference sequence). CDR3 nucleotide sequence: TGTGCCAGCAGTTACGCAGGGCCGAAAGACGAGCAGTACTTC. Residues: CASSYAGPKDEQYF.